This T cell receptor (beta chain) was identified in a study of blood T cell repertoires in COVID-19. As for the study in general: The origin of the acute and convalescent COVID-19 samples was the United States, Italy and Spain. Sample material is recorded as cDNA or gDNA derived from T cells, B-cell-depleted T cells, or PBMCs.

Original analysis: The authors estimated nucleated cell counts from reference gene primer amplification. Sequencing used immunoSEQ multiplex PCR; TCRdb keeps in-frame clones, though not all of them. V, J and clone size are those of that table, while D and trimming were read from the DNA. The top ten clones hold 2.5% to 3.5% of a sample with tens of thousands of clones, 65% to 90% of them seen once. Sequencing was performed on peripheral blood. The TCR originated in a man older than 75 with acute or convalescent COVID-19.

The CDR3 DNA reads as TGTGCCAGCAGCGTAGGACTAGCGGGAGCGGAGACCCAGTACTTC. As protein: CASSVGLAGAETQYF. V and J are TRBV9 and TRBJ2-5; 12 bases line up with TRBD2. Germline trimming cut 0 bases from V and 5 bases from J; bases unmatched to any gene: 2. The length of the CDR3 is 15 residues. Germline CDR1 and CDR2: SGDLS and YYNGEE. The complete variable domain, with remaining parts taken from reference TRBV9 and TRBJ2-5, reads DSGVTQTPKHLITATGQRVTLRCSPRSGDLSVYWYQQSLDQGLQFLIQYYNGEERAKGNILERFSAQQFPDLHSELNLSSLELGDSALYFCASSVGLAGAETQYFGPGTRLLVL.